The clone carrying this T cell receptor (beta chain) came up many times. On each TCR cDNA molecule, a unique molecular identifier was present. TCRdb recomputed calls from the 5' RACE reads with MiXCR, one row per CDR3 protein. The table has about 22,000 distinct CDR3 sequences, roughly 4.6% seen once. The sample originates from a study of spatial heterogeneity in lung cancer. The CDR3 loop spans 18 amino acids. The germline V gene encodes CDR1 SEHNR and CDR2 FQNEAQ (reference sequence). Between the trimmed V and J ends, which lost 5 bases and 0 bases, there was a span of 17 bases. Time point indicated: sample taken at primary tumor resection. Without sorting, whole RNA was sequenced from tumor, nontumor lung or frozen PBMC.

Sequencing was performed on PBMCs, taken at surgery. The source of this sequence is a male donor with early-stage non-small cell lung cancer. J is TRBJ2-6 and V is TRBV7-9; no clear D gene. Here the CDR3 DNA reads TGTGCCAGCAGCCCTGGCTTGAAGGCCTTCTCTGGGGCCAACGTCCTGACTTTC. Amino acids: CASSPGLKAFSGANVLTF.